This T cell receptor (beta chain) was observed in a study of Tregs in tolerant kidney transplant recipients. V dropped 5 bases and J dropped 1 base, with 11 bases sitting between them. The CDR3 consists of 14 residues. Germline V gives CDR1 LNHDA, CDR2 SQIVND (reference sequence). Unstimulated regulatory T cells (CD4+CD25+CD127-), CD4+CD25- non-regulatory cells, CD4 and CD8 cells were FACS-sorted from thawed PBMCs. An overnight rest at 37°C with 200 IU/ml IL-2 preceded regulatory T cell sorting from thawed PBMCs. This clone has a single count. Generated by immunoSEQ multiplex PCR, the TCRdb table keeps only in-frame clones and is missing some. This sample yields approximately 75,000 clones, of which roughly 90% are seen a single time; 0.34% belongs to the top ten.

The V and J genes are TRBV19 and TRBJ1-1; D is unclear. Sequenced here: Tregs from blood, sampled before the transplant. The receptor was isolated from a human donor who received a combined kidney and bone marrow transplant. DNA of the CDR3: TGTGCCAGTAGTGCGGTTGCTGGGAACACTGAAGCTTTCTTT. As protein: CASSAVAGNTEAFF. Using reference TRBV19 and TRBJ1-1 for the parts outside the CDR3, the full variable domain is DGGITQSPKYLFRKEGQNVTLSCEQNLNHDAMYWYRQDPGQGLRLIYYSQIVNDFQKGDIAEGYSVSREKKESFPLTVTSAQKNPTAFYLCASSAVAGNTEAFFGQGTRLTVV.